The rows below give T cell receptor beta chains drawn from one sample of a study of blood T cell repertoires in COVID-19. The assay was immunoSEQ multiplex PCR, and TCRdb's table has in-frame clones only and misses some. The table lists over 300,000 clones, around 91% of them singletons, with around 7% in the top ten. The material sequenced was peripheral blood. These receptors all come from a man between 18 and 29 years old with active or convalescent COVID-19. CDR3s include the opening cysteine and the closing phenylalanine or tryptophan. The D gene is left open where the match is weak. Some rows mark clone size as missing; the rest say once, few, many or name a class of expanded clone.

D gene,J gene,V gene,clone size,CDR3 protein
NA,TRBJ2-1,TRBV2,once,CASSKGGLQDNEQFF
TRBD1,TRBJ1-2,TRBV5-6,NA,CASSLFQGGNYGYTF
TRBD1,TRBJ1-3,TRBV3-1/TRBV3-2,NA,CASSHSGQTLTGNTIYF
NA,TRBJ2-1,TRBV24-1,NA,CATAGSGPRNEQFF
NA,TRBJ2-1,TRBV5-1,NA,CASSLVLGRMDEQFF
TRBD1,TRBJ1-4,TRBV7-2,NA,CASSPRLPQGGDLNEKLFF
NA,TRBJ2-5,TRBV12-3/TRBV12-4,NA,CASSPVAEETQYF
NA,TRBJ2-7,TRBV12-3/TRBV12-4,NA,CASSLMGCEQYF
TRBD1,TRBJ2-7,TRBV5-1,NA,CASSWTGPSEQYF
TRBD2,TRBJ2-5,TRBV4-2,once,CASSPKTSGRARETQYF
NA,TRBJ1-5,TRBV7-2,NA,CASSLMGQTFSNQPQHF